The source of this T cell receptor beta chain is a study of CD8+ T cells in alopecia areata. Researchers gathered lesional scalp punch biopsies and peripheral blood from patients with alopecia areata. Deletions cut 6 bases from V and 10 bases from J, with 12 bases between. Looked up from germline, CDR1 is MNHEY and CDR2 is SVGAGI. The CDR3 has 11 residues. Extraction and reverse transcription of RNA yielded cDNA as the sequencing template. Some clones are missing from TCRdb's copy, which holds only in-frame ones; the method was immunoSEQ multiplex PCR. Of over 120,000 clones in the sample, about 60% were seen once.

The sequences come from CD4+ T cells sorted from blood, collected at week 0. This TCR was recovered from a human donor with alopecia areata. The rearrangement links TRBV6-5 to TRBJ1-1; tentatively, D is TRBD1 (6 bases). This CDR3 reads CASSGTGRAFF. DNA for the CDR3: TGTGCCAGCAGCGGTACAGGGAGAGCTTTCTTT.